Included here is one T cell receptor beta chain sequence, with context. Germline loops: CDR1 MDHEN, CDR2 SYDVKM. V lost 1 base and J lost 6, with 13 bases in between. The CDR3 contains 14 residues. This specimen comes from a study of blood T cell repertoires in COVID-19. TCRdb keeps only in-frame clones here, not all; method: immunoSEQ multiplex PCR. The table includes roughly 60,000 clones, roughly 87% detected once. Sequencing was carried out using peripheral blood. The TCR originated in a man aged 35 to 55 with COVID-19, enrolled during active disease. The chain employs TRBV28 and TRBJ2-7; a weak D match, TRBD1 (5 bases). CDR3 DNA sequence: TGTGCCAGCAGTTTATCGGCAGGGTTTGGCGAGCAGTACTTC. Residues: CASSLSAGFGEQYF. Looking up the rest from reference TRBV28 and TRBJ2-7 gives the full variable domain: DVKVTQSSRYLVKRTGEKVFLECVQDMDHENMFWYRQDPGLGLRLIYFSYDVKMKEKGDIPEGYSVSREKKERFSLILESASTNQTSMYLCASSLSAGFGEQYFGPGTRLTVT.